This note documents a single TCR beta chain sequence. This sample was included in a study of shared clonotypes between healthy human individuals. Sequencing used immunoSEQ multiplex PCR; TCRdb keeps in-frame clones, though not all of them. Among more than 2,000,000 clones listed, approximately 90% were seen once. The CDR3 consists of 16 residues. The germline gives CDR1 SGHNT, CDR2 YYREEE (reference sequence). Trimming removed 2 bases from V and 5 bases from J; junction bases left unmatched: 8. The sequence came from a man between 18 and 35 years old in good health. V usage is TRBV5-4 and J usage is TRBJ1-4, with TRBD1 matching 8 bases. The material sequenced was naive CD4+ T cells sorted from blood. Indicated subset: CD45RA+ positively selected. The CDR3 loop is CASSFGRGLMNEKLFF. Here the CDR3 DNA reads TGTGCCAGCAGCTTTGGCAGGGGGCTGATGAATGAAAAACTGTTTTTT.